This T cell receptor (beta chain) was sequenced in a study of blood T cell repertoires in COVID-19. Background on the study: The analysed material was cDNA or gDNA that came from T cells, B-cell-depleted T cells, or PBMCs.

After removal of 4 bases from V and 8 bases from J, the junction contained 2 bases not matched to a gene. The CDR3 covers 12 residues. Germline values: CDR1 ENHRY, CDR2 SYGVKD. Some clones are missing from TCRdb's copy, which holds only in-frame ones; the method was immunoSEQ multiplex PCR. The data contain approximately 220,000 clones, approximately 90% of them singletons. This clonotype was obtained from a woman aged 18-29 years in a cohort exposed to, infected with or recovered from COVID-19 (not recorded which). This chain connects TRBV10-3 to TRBJ2-1; 7 nucleotides line up with TRBD2. Sequenced material: PBMCs or T cells enriched from blood (not recorded which). This chain's CDR3 is CAISAGLDEQFF. CDR3 coding DNA: TGTGCCATCAGTGCCGGACTAGATGAGCAGTTCTTC.